The 3 T cell receptor beta chains presented below share a single source sample, sequenced in a study of blood T cells in healthy people across ages. Alongside a J-beta primer mix, a sample-barcoded 5' primer served in a second PCR lasting roughly 7 to 12 cycles. TCRdb recomputed calls from the 5' RACE reads with MiXCR, one row per CDR3 protein. This table holds nearly 800,000 distinct CDR3 sequences, approximately 25% found once. These data were likewise used in another study, on T cells of mothers and their children.

The sample comprised blood. The source is a boy aged 5-17 years in good health.

The V call is TRBV7-3, the J call TRBJ2-7; 14 bases are shared with TRBD2. The V and J ends lost 5 bases and 3 bases, in that order; junction bases with no gene match: 6. Germline values: CDR1 SGHTA, CDR2 FQGTGA. CDR3 length: 16 amino acids. The CDR3 coding sequence is TGTGCCAGCAGCCCAGAGGGGACTAGCGGGAGCTACGAGCAGTACTTC. Translation gives CASSPEGTSGSYEQYF. The full variable domain, rest sourced from reference TRBV7-3 and TRBJ2-7, is GAGVSQTPSNKVTEKGKYVELRCDPISGHTALYWYRQSLGQGPEFLIYFQGTGAADDSGLPNDRFFAVRPEGSVSTLKIQRTERGDSAVYLCASSPEGTSGSYEQYFGPGTRLTVT.

The chain employs TRBV10-3 and TRBJ2-5; the D is unclear. The last part of the DNA fits TRBJ2-7 better; the J call may be wrong. Germline V gives CDR1 ENHRY, CDR2 SYGVKD. The CDR3 is 13 residues long. The DNA of the CDR3 is TGTGCCGTAAGGGATGGGGTAACCTACGAGCAGTACTTC. This sequence encodes CAVRDGVTYEQYF.

This clonotype has more than one count but fewer than ten. V usage is TRBV9 and J usage is TRBJ2-5, with D perhaps given as TRBD1 or TRBD2 (5 bases each). From germline, CDR1 is SGDLS and CDR2 YYNGEE. The length of the CDR3 is 15 residues. Trimming left V 3 bases short and J 5 bases short, with 17 bases between. The CDR3 DNA reads TGTGCCAGCAGCGCAGAATGGGGGTGGGGGGAGACCCAGTACTTC. It specifies CASSAEWGWGETQYF.